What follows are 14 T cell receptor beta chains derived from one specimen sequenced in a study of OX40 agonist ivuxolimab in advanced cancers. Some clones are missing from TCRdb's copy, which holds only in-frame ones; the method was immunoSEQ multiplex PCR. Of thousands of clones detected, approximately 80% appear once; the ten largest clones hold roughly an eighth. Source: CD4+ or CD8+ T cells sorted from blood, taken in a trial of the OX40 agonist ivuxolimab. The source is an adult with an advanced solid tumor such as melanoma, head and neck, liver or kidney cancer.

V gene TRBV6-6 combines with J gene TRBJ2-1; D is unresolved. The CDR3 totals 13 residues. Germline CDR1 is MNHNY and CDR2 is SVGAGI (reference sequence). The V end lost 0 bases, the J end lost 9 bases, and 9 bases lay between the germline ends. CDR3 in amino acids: CASSYSDRGEQFF. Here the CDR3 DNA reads TGTGCCAGCAGTTACTCGGATCGCGGTGAGCAGTTCTTC.

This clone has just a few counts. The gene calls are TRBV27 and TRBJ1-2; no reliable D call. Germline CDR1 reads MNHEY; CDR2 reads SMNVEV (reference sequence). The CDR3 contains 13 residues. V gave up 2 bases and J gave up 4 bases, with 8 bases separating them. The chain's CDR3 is CASSLGHTYGYTF. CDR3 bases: TGTGCCAGCAGTTTAGGTCATACCTATGGCTACACCTTC.

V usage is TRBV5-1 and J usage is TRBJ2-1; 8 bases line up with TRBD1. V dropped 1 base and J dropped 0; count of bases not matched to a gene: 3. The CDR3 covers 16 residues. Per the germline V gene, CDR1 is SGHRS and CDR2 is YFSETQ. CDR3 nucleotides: TGCGCCAGCAGCTTGACAGGGGGTACCTCCTACAATGAGCAGTTCTTC. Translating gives CASSLTGGTSYNEQFF.

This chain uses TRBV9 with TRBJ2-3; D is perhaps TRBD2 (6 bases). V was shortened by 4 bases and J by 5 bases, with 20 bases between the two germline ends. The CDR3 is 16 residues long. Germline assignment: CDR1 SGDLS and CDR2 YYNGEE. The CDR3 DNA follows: TGTGCCAGCAGCCCCGAGGGGAGGCTAGACATAGATACGCAGTATTTT. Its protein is CASSPEGRLDIDTQYF.

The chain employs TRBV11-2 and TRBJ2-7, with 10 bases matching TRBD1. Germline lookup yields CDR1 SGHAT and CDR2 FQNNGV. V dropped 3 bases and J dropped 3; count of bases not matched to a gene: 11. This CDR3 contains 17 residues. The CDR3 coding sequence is TGTGCCAGCAGCTTGGAATATGGGACAGGGGCGTTCTACGAGCAGTACTTC. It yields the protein CASSLEYGTGAFYEQYF. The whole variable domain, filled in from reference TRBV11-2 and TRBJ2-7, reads EAGVAQSPRYKIIEKRQSVAFWCNPISGHATLYWYQQILGQGPKLLIQFQNNGVVDDSQLPKDRFSAERLKGVDSTLKIQPAKLEDSAVYLCASSLEYGTGAFYEQYFGPGTRLTVT.

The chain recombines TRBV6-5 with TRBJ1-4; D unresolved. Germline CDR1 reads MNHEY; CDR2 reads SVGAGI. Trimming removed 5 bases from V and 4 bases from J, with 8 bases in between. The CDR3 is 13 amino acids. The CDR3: CASSPRSNEKLFF. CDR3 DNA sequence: TGTGCCAGCAGTCCCAGAAGTAATGAAAAACTGTTTTTT.

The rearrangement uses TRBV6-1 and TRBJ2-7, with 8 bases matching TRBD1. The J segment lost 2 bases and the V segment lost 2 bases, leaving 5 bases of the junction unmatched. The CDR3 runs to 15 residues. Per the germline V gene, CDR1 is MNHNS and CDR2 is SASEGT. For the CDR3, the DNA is TGTGCCAGCAGTGAATGGGGGACAGGAACCTACGAGCAGTACTTC. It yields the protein CASSEWGTGTYEQYF.

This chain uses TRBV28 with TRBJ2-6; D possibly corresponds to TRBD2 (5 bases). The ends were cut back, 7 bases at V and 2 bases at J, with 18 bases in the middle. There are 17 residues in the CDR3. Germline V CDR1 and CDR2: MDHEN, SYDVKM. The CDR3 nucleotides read TGTGCCAGCACCCCTGACGGGGTTTTCACTGGGGCCAACGTCCTGACTTTC. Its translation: CASTPDGVFTGANVLTF.

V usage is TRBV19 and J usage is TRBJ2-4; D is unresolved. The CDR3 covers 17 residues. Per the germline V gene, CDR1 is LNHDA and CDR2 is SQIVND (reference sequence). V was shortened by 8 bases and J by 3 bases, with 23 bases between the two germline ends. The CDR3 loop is CASSPSPSRPVKNIQYF. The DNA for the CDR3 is TGTGCCAGTTCACCCTCTCCGAGCCGGCCTGTCAAAAACATTCAGTACTTC. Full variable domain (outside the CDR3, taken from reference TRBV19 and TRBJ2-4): DGGITQSPKYLFRKEGQNVTLSCEQNLNHDAMYWYRQDPGQGLRLIYYSQIVNDFQKGDIAEGYSVSREKKESFPLTVTSAQKNPTAFYLCASSPSPSRPVKNIQYFGAGTRLSVL.

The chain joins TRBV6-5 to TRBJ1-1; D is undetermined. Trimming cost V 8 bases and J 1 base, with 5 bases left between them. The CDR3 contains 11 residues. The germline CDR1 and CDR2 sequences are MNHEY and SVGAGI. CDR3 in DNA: TGTGCCAGCGGGTGGAACACTGAAGCTTTCTTT. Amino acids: CASGWNTEAFF.

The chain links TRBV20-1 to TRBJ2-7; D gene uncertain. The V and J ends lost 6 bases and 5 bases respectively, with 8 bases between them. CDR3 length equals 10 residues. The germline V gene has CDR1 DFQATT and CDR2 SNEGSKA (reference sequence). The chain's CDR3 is CSAGPDEQYF. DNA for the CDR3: TGCAGTGCCGGACCTGACGAGCAGTACTTC.

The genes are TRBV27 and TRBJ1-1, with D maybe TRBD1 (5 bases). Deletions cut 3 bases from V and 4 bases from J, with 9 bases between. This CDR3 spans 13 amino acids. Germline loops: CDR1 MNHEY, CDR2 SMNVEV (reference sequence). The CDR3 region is CASSLGLFTEAFF. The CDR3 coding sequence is TGTGCCAGCAGTTTGGGACTGTTCACTGAAGCTTTCTTT.

CDR3 bases: TGTGCCAGCAGTTCGCTCTCACTAGCGGGAGATGAGCAGTTCTTC. Encoded protein: CASSSLSLAGDEQFF. This rearrangement joins TRBV27 to TRBJ2-1; 11 nucleotides agree with TRBD2. Germline CDR1 and CDR2: MNHEY and SMNVEV (reference sequence). With V trimmed by 4 bases and J by 8 bases, 7 bases remained unmatched. The CDR3 totals 15 residues.

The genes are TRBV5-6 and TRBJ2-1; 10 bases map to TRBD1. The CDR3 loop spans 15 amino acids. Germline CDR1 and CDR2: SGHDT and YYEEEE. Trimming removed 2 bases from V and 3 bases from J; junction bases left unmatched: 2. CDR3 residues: CASSFGTGVYNEQFF. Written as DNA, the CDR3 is TGTGCCAGCAGCTTCGGGACAGGGGTCTACAATGAGCAGTTCTTC.